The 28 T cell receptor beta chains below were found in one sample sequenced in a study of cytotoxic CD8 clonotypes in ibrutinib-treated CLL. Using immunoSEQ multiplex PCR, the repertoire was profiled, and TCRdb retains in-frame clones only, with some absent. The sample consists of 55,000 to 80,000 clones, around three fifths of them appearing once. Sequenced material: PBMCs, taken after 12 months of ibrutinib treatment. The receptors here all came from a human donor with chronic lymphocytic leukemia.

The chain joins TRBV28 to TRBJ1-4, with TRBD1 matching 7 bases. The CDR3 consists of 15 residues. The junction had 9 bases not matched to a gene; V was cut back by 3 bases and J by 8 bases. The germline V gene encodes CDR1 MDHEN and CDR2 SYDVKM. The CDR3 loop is CASSLTGTSREKLFF. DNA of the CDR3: TGTGCCAGCAGTTTGACAGGGACGTCCAGGGAAAAACTGTTTTTT.

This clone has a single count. CDR3 coding DNA: TGTGCCAGCAGCTTAGACCACAGGATGGGGGGCATTCAGTACTTC. Amino acid sequence: CASSLDHRMGGIQYF. The chain uses TRBV7-2 and TRBJ2-4; possible D gene TRBD2, 6 bases. Germline values: CDR1 SGHTA, CDR2 FQGNSA. CDR3 length: 15 residues. V dropped 1 base and J dropped 9 bases, with 16 bases sitting between them.

CDR3 DNA: TGTGCCAGCAGTCTATCAGAGGGACGCTACACCTTC. Translating gives CASSLSEGRYTF. The V and J genes are TRBV28 and TRBJ1-2; TRBD1 is a possible D gene (5 bases). From germline, CDR1 is MDHEN and CDR2 SYDVKM. This CDR3 is built from 12 residues. Trimming shortened V by 5 bases and J by 9 bases, and 13 bases separated the two germline ends.

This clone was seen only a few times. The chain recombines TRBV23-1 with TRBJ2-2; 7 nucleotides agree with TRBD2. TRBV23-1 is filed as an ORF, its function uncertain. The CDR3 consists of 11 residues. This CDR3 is CGPTGGGELFF. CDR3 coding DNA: TGCGGACCGACGGGGGGCGGGGAGCTGTTTTTT.

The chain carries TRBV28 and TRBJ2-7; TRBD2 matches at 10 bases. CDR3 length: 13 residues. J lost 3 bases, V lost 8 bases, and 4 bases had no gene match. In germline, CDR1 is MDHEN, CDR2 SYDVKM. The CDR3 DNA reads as TGTGCCAGCGCCGGGACTAGCGTCTACGAGCAGTACTTC. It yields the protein CASAGTSVYEQYF.

The CDR3 loop reads CASSFPPGTPSGANVLTF. CDR3 DNA: TGTGCCAGCAGCTTCCCTCCTGGGACACCGTCTGGGGCCAACGTCCTGACTTTC. The rearrangement joins TRBV5-5 to TRBJ2-6, with D maybe TRBD1 (6 bases). CDR3 length: 18 amino acids. The ends were cut back, 2 bases at V and 1 base at J, with 16 bases in the middle. Germline-derived CDR1 and CDR2 are SGHKS and YYEKEE (reference sequence).

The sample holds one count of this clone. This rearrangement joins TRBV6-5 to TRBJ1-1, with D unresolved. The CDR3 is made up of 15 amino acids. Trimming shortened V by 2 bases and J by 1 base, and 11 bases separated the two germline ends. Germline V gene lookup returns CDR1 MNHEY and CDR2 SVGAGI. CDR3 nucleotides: TGTGCCAGCAGTTACGGGCTAAGGTCGAACACTGAAGCTTTCTTT. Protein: CASSYGLRSNTEAFF.

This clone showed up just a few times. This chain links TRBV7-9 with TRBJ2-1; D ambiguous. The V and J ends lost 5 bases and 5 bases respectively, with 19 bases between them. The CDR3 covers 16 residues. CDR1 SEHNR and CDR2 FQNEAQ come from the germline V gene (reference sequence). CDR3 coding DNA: TGTGCCAGCAGCCCCCCACTCCTATCGGAGAACAATGAGCAGTTCTTC. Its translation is CASSPPLLSENNEQFF.

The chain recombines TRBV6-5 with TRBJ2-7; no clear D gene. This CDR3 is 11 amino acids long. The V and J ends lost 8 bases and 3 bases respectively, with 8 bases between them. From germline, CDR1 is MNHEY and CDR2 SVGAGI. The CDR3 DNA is TGTGCCAGCGGAATTAACTACGAGCAGTACTTC. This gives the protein CASGINYEQYF.

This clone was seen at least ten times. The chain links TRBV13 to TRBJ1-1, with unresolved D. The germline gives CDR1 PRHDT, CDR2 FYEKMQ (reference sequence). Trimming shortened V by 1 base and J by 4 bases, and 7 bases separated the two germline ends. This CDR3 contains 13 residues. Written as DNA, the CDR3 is TGTGCCAGCAGCTTAGATTCGAGCACTGAAGCTTTCTTT. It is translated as CASSLDSSTEAFF.

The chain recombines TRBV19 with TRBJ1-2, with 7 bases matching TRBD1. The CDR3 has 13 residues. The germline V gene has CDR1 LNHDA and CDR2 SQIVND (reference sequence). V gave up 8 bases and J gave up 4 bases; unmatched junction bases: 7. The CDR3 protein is CASSTGAGYGYTF. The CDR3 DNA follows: TGTGCCAGTTCCACAGGGGCTGGCTATGGCTACACCTTC. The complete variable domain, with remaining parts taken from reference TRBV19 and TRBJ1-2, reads DGGITQSPKYLFRKEGQNVTLSCEQNLNHDAMYWYRQDPGQGLRLIYYSQIVNDFQKGDIAEGYSVSREKKESFPLTVTSAQKNPTAFYLCASSTGAGYGYTFGSGTRLTVV.

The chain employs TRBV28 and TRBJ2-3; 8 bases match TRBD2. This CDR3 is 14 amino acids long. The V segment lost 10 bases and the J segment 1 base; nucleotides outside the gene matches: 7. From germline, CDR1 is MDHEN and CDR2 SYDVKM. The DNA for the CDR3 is TGTGCCACGACGTCACTAGCGGGCACAGATACGCAGTATTTT. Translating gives CATTSLAGTDTQYF. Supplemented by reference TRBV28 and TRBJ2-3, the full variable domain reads DVKVTQSSRYLVKRTGEKVFLECVQDMDHENMFWYRQDPGLGLRLIYFSYDVKMKEKGDIPEGYSVSREKKERFSLILESASTNQTSMYLCATTSLAGTDTQYFGPGTRLTVL.

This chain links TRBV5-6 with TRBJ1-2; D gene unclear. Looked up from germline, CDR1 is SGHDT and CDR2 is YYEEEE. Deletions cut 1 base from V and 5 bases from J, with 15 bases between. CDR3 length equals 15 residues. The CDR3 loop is CASSLSLADQYGYTF. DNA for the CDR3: TGTGCCAGCAGCTTGAGTTTGGCGGACCAATATGGCTACACCTTC.

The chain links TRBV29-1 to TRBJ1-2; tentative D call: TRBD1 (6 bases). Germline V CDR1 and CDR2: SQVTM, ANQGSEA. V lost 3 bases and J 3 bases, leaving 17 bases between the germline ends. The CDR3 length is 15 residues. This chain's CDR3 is CSVDRGGDSYYGYTF. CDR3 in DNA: TGCAGCGTTGACAGGGGAGGGGATTCGTACTATGGCTACACCTTC. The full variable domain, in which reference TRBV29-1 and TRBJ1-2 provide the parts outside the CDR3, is SAVISQKPSRDICQRGTSLTIQCQVDSQVTMMFWYRQQPGQSLTLIATANQGSEATYESGFVIDKFPISRPNLTFSTLTVSNMSPEDSSIYLCSVDRGGDSYYGYTFGSGTRLTVV.

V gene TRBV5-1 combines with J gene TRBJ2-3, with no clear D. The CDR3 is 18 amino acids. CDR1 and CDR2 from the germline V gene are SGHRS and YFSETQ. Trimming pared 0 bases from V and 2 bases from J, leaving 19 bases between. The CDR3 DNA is TGCGCCAGCAGCTTGGGTTCGGGCCGAAACTTCCTCACAGATACGCAGTATTTT. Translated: CASSLGSGRNFLTDTQYF. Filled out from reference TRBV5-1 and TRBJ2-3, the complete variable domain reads KAGVTQTPRYLIKTRGQQVTLSCSPISGHRSVSWYQQTPGQGLQFLFEYFSETQRNKGNFPGRFSGRQFSNSRSEMNVSTLELGDSALYLCASSLGSGRNFLTDTQYFGPGTRLTVL.

CDR3 sequence: CASSPASGPYNEQFF. The CDR3 DNA reads as TGTGCCAGCAGCCCAGCTAGCGGACCTTACAATGAGCAGTTCTTC. The J gene is TRBJ2-1, the V gene TRBV28, with 7 bases fitting TRBD2. The junction had 9 bases not matched to a gene; V was cut back by 6 bases and J by 4 bases. Germline CDR1 reads MDHEN; CDR2 reads SYDVKM. The CDR3 length is 15 residues. Filled out from reference TRBV28 and TRBJ2-1, the complete variable domain reads DVKVTQSSRYLVKRTGEKVFLECVQDMDHENMFWYRQDPGLGLRLIYFSYDVKMKEKGDIPEGYSVSREKKERFSLILESASTNQTSMYLCASSPASGPYNEQFFGPGTRLTVL.

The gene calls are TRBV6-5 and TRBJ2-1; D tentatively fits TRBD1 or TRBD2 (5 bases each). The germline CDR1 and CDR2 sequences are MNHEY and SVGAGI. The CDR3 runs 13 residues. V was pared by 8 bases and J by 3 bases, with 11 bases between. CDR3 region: CASYGTVYNEQFF. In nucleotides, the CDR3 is TGTGCCAGCTACGGGACGGTCTACAATGAGCAGTTCTTC.

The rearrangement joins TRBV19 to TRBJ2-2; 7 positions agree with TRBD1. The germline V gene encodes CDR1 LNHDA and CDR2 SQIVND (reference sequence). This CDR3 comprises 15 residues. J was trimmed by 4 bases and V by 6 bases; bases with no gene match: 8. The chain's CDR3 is CASRTTGVGTGELFF. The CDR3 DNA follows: TGTGCCAGTAGAACCACAGGGGTAGGCACCGGGGAGCTGTTTTTT.

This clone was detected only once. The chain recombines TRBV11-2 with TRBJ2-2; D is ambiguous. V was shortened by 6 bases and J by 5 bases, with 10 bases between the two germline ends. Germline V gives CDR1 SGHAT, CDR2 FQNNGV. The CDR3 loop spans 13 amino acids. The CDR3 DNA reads TGTGCCAGCAGACATACTCAGACCGGGGAGCTGTTTTTT. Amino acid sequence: CASRHTQTGELFF.

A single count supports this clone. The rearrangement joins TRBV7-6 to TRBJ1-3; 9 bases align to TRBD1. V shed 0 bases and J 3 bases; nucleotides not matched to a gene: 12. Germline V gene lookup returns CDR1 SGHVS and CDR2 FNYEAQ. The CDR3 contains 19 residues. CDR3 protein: CASSLARTGESSGGNTIYF. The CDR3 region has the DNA TGTGCCAGCAGCTTAGCACGGACAGGGGAAAGCTCTGGTGGAAACACCATATATTTT. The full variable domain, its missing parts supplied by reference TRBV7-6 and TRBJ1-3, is GAGVSQSPRYKVTKRGQDVALRCDPISGHVSLYWYRQALGQGPEFLTYFNYEAQQDKSGLPNDRFSAERPEGSISTLTIQRTEQRDSAMYRCASSLARTGESSGGNTIYFGEGSWLTVV.

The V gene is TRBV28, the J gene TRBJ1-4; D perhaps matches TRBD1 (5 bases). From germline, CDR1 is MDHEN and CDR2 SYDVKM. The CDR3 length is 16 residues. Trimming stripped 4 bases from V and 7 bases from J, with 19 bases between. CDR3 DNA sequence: TGTGCCAGCAGTTACTCCCGTTGGGGGGTAAGTGAAAAACTGTTTTTT. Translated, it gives CASSYSRWGVSEKLFF.

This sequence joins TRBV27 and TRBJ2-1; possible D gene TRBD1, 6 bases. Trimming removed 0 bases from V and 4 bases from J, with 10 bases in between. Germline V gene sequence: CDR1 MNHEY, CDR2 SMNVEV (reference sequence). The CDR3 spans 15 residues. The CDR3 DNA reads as TGTGCCAGCAGTTTATCTCCTGACAGGTACAATGAGCAGTTCTTC. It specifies CASSLSPDRYNEQFF.

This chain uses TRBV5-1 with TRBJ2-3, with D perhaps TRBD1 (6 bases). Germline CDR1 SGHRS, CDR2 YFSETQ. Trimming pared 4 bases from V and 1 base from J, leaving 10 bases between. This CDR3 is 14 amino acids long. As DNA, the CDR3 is TGCGCCAGCAGCCCGCGACAGGGCACAGATACGCAGTATTTT. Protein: CASSPRQGTDTQYF.

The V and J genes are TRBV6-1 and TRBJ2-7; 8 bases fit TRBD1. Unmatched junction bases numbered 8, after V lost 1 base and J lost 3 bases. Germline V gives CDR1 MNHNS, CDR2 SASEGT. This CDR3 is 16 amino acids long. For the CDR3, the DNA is TGTGCCAGCAGTGAAGGCCCTCGTGGACAGGGCTACGAGCAGTACTTC. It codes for CASSEGPRGQGYEQYF.

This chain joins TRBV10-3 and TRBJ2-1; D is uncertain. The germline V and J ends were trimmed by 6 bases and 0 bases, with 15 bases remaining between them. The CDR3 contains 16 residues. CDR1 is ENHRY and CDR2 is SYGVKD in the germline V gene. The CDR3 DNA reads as TGTGCCATCAGCGAATCGGAGCACCTCTCCTACAATGAGCAGTTCTTC. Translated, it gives CAISESEHLSYNEQFF.

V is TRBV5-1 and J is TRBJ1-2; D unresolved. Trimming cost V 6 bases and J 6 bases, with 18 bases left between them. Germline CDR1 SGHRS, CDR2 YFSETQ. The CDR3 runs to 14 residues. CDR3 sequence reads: CASTQTPGRDGYTF. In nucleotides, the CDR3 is TGCGCCAGCACCCAAACCCCCGGGCGTGATGGCTACACCTTC.

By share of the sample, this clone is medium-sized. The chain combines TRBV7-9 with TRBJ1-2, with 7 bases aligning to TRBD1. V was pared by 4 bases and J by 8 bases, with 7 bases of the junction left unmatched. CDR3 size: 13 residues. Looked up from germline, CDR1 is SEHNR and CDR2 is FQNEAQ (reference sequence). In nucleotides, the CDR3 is TGTGCCAGCAGCTCTCGGACAGGATGGGGCTACACCTTC. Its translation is CASSSRTGWGYTF. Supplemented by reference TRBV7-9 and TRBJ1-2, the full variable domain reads DTGVSQNPRHKITKRGQNVTFRCDPISEHNRLYWYRQTLGQGPEFLTYFQNEAQLEKSRLLSDRFSAERPKGSFSTLEIQRTEQGDSAMYLCASSSRTGWGYTFGSGTRLTVV.

CDR3 nucleotide sequence: TGTGCCAGCAGCCCCGAACCCAGGGTCCAGGAGACCCAGTACTTC. The encoded protein is CASSPEPRVQETQYF. V is TRBV5-8 and J is TRBJ2-5; maybe TRBD1 (5 bases). The CDR3 covers 15 residues. Trimming took off 4 bases at V and 5 bases at J, with 18 bases between the two ends. Germline V gene data show CDR1 as SGHTS and CDR2 as YDEGEE.